Listed here are 32 T cell receptor beta chains from one sample, sequenced in a study of T-cell reconstitution after alpha-beta-depleted transplantation in children. Unique molecular identifiers were built into the TCRbeta library. TCRdb called the PCR reads again in MiXCR, with one record for every CDR3 protein. The sample consists of approximately 500,000 distinct CDR3 sequences, 25% to 30% of them appearing once. The specimen comprised PBMCs, sampled before TCRalphabeta/CD19-depleted stem cell transplant. These receptors were taken from a boy in the first two years of life with Wiskott-Aldrich syndrome, due to receive a stem cell transplant.

This clonotype was observed a handful of times. The V call is TRBV2, the J call TRBJ2-1, with 14 bases matching TRBD2. V shed 6 bases and J 4 bases; nucleotides not matched to a gene: 2. There are 15 residues in the CDR3. From germline, CDR1 is SNHLY and CDR2 FYNNEI. The CDR3: CASRGLAGAYNEQFF. CDR3 nucleotide sequence: TGTGCCAGCAGGGGACTAGCGGGAGCATACAATGAGCAGTTCTTC. The full variable domain, in which reference TRBV2 and TRBJ2-1 provide the parts outside the CDR3, is EPEVTQTPSHQVTQMGQEVILRCVPISNHLYFYWYRQILGQKVEFLVSFYNNEISEKSEIFDDQFSVERPDGSNFTLKIRSTKLEDSAMYFCASRGLAGAYNEQFFGPGTRLTVL.

The chain recombines TRBV7-3 with TRBJ2-3, with TRBD2 matching 10 bases. Per the germline V gene, CDR1 is SGHTA and CDR2 is FQGTGA. Unmatched junction bases numbered 10, after V lost 1 base and J lost 0 bases. The CDR3 covers 19 residues. In DNA form, the CDR3 reads TGTGCCAGCAGCTTAAAAGGGATTAGCGGGAGGTGGAGCACAGATACGCAGTATTTT. This sequence encodes CASSLKGISGRWSTDTQYF.

This clonotype turned up a few times. The chain couples TRBV5-1 to TRBJ2-1, with 7 bases matching TRBD2. CDR1 is SGHRS, CDR2 YFSETQ, per germline. V shed 6 bases, J shed 2 bases, and the junction held 11 bases outside the gene matches. The CDR3 totals 16 residues. The CDR3: CASTSGAGVTYNEQFF. DNA of the CDR3: TGCGCCAGCACATCCGGGGCGGGGGTCACCTACAATGAGCAGTTCTTC.

This clonotype was observed a few times. This chain connects TRBV7-3 to TRBJ2-1; 10 nucleotides line up with TRBD2. With V trimmed by 0 bases and J by 15 bases, 17 bases remained unmatched. The length of the CDR3 is 17 residues. From germline, CDR1 is SGHTA and CDR2 FQGTGA. CDR3 residues: CASSLTGGGTSALGRFF. The DNA for the CDR3 is TGTGCCAGCAGCTTAACTGGGGGCGGGACTAGCGCGTTAGGGAGGTTCTTC.

This clonotype was observed a few times. Relative to the germline gene, one junction end is altered; a read error may explain this. This sequence joins TRBV27 and TRBJ2-4; D perhaps matches TRBD1 (5 bases). Germline lookup yields CDR1 MNHEY and CDR2 SMNVEV (reference sequence). This CDR3 is built from 14 residues. The CDR3 region is CASSFAGAKNIQYF. CDR3 in DNA: TGCGCCAGCAGCTTCGCAGGGGCCAAAAACATTCAGTACTTC.

A few counts support this clonotype. J is TRBJ2-3 and V is TRBV28; TRBD1 agrees at 9 bases. The CDR3 covers 15 residues. Germline V gene sequence: CDR1 MDHEN, CDR2 SYDVKM. V was clipped by 6 bases and J by 2 bases; unmatched bases: 6. This CDR3 reads CASRPGQGFTDTQYF. The CDR3 coding sequence is TGTGCCAGCAGGCCGGGACAGGGTTTCACAGATACGCAGTATTTT.

This clonotype was counted between two and nine times. The V call is TRBV6-5, the J call TRBJ2-2; D ambiguous. V was shortened by 2 bases and J by 11 bases, with 6 bases between the two germline ends. The CDR3 has 11 residues. In germline, CDR1 is MNHEY, CDR2 SVGAGI. The chain's CDR3 is CASSYGAELFF. The DNA of the CDR3 is TGTGCCAGCAGTTACGGCGCAGAGCTGTTTTTT.

This clonotype was observed once. The chain couples TRBV24-1 to TRBJ2-1, with TRBD2 matching over 7 bases. V was clipped by 3 bases and J by 8 bases; unmatched bases: 12. In germline, CDR1 is KGHDR, CDR2 SFDVKD. The length of the CDR3 is 16 residues. The CDR3 reads CATSDATAGNSYEQFF. The CDR3 DNA sequence: TGTGCCACCAGTGATGCTACAGCGGGAAATTCCTATGAGCAGTTCTTC.

This clonotype occurred a few times. This rearrangement joins TRBV7-6 to TRBJ2-4, with TRBD2 identical over 9 bases. The CDR3 covers 17 residues. V trimming: 5 bases; J trimming: 2 bases; junction bases outside the gene matches: 10. Germline CDR1 reads SGHVS; CDR2 reads FNYEAQ. The CDR3 nucleotides read TGTGCCAGCAGCCAGGGACTAGCCGTATCTACCAAAAACATTCAGTACTTC. Amino acids: CASSQGLAVSTKNIQYF. The full variable domain, rest sourced from reference TRBV7-6 and TRBJ2-4, is GAGVSQSPRYKVTKRGQDVALRCDPISGHVSLYWYRQALGQGPEFLTYFNYEAQQDKSGLPNDRFSAERPEGSISTLTIQRTEQRDSAMYRCASSQGLAVSTKNIQYFGAGTRLSVL.

The chain combines TRBV20-1 with TRBJ2-3; TRBD2 matches at 11 bases. Germline-derived CDR1 and CDR2 are DFQATT and SNEGSKA (reference sequence). V lost 1 base to trimming and J lost 2 bases; unmatched junction nucleotides: 11. The length of the CDR3 is 18 residues. The CDR3, as DNA: TGCAGTGCTAGAGCGTGGGCTAGCGGGAGGAGTGACACAGATACGCAGTATTTT. Its translation is CSARAWASGRSDTDTQYF.

The gene calls are TRBV5-1 and TRBJ2-3; TRBD2 matches 8 bases. Germline lookup yields CDR1 SGHRS and CDR2 YFSETQ. The V gene end was trimmed by 4 bases and the J gene end by 0 bases; junction bases not matched to a gene: 10. This CDR3 spans 17 amino acids. CDR3 region: CASSLGLAASSTDTQYF. CDR3 sequence (DNA): TGCGCCAGCAGCCTTGGACTAGCAGCGTCTAGCACAGATACGCAGTATTTT.

This clonotype was counted a few times. The chain recombines TRBV5-1 with TRBJ2-1; 9 positions match TRBD2. This CDR3 has 16 residues. Germline loops: CDR1 SGHRS, CDR2 YFSETQ. Trimming took 4 bases from V and 7 from J; bases not matched to a gene: 12. CDR3 loop: CASSLLGTSRRNEQFF. CDR3 in DNA: TGCGCCAGCAGCCTATTGGGGACTAGCAGGCGGAATGAGCAGTTCTTC.

This chain connects TRBV18 to TRBJ2-3; D is uncertain. This CDR3 spans 13 amino acids. V lost 0 bases to trimming and J lost 5 bases, with 6 bases between them. Per the germline V gene, CDR1 is KGHSH and CDR2 is LQKENI. The CDR3 DNA reads TGTGCCAGCTCACCACCGTCTAGAGATACGCAGTATTTT. Translated, it gives CASSPPSRDTQYF. Full variable domain (rest looked up from reference TRBV18 and TRBJ2-3): NAGVMQNPRHLVRRRGQEARLRCSPMKGHSHVYWYRQLPEEGLKFMVYLQKENIIDESGMPKERFSAEFPKEGPSILRIQQVVRGDSAAYFCASSPPSRDTQYFGPGTRLTVL.

The V call is TRBV20-1, the J call TRBJ2-6; no clear D gene. This CDR3 is built from 16 residues. Germline CDR1 is DFQATT and CDR2 is SNEGSKA (reference sequence). V was cut by 0 bases and J by 0 bases, with 9 bases left in between. DNA of the CDR3: TGCAGTGCTAGAGATTACGGACCCTCTGGGGCCAACGTCCTGACTTTC. It codes for CSARDYGPSGANVLTF.

The chain recombines TRBV18 with TRBJ1-1; TRBD1 aligns across 9 bases. Germline V gene sequence: CDR1 KGHSH, CDR2 LQKENI. V lost 1 base and J lost 6; bases outside the gene matches: 6. The CDR3 is 15 amino acids. The CDR3 region is CASSPRGQGTAEAFF. CDR3 DNA: TGTGCCAGCTCACCACGAGGACAGGGGACCGCTGAAGCTTTCTTT.

This clonotype was counted a few times. This sequence joins TRBV9 and TRBJ2-1; TRBD2 matches 9 bases. This CDR3 comprises 19 residues. The V and J ends lost 7 bases and 3 bases, in that order; junction bases with no gene match: 20. Germline loops: CDR1 SGDLS, CDR2 YYNGEE. The CDR3 DNA follows: TGTGCCAGCTTGCAGGACCTAGCGGGAAGGTCCCACTGCTACAATGAGCAGTTCTTC. Translation gives CASLQDLAGRSHCYNEQFF.

This chain uses TRBV4-1 with TRBJ2-1; 7 nucleotides line up with TRBD1. Per germline, CDR1 MGHRA and CDR2 YSYEKL. This CDR3 region has 15 residues. Losses at the gene ends were 1 base for V and 4 bases for J; bases not matched to a gene: 4. The DNA of the CDR3 is TGCGCCAGCAGCCAAGGGGGGACAGTATACAATGAGCAGTTCTTC. Protein: CASSQGGTVYNEQFF.

The J gene is TRBJ2-2, the V gene TRBV5-1; tentatively, D is TRBD1 (6 bases). This CDR3 region has 15 residues. Germline V gives CDR1 SGHRS, CDR2 YFSETQ. The ends were cut back, 3 bases at V and 6 bases at J, with 15 bases in the middle. DNA of the CDR3: TGCGCCAGCAGCTCCCTCCCAGGGGACCCCGGGGAGCTGTTTTTT. Translating gives CASSSLPGDPGELFF. Using reference TRBV5-1 and TRBJ2-2 for the parts outside the CDR3, the full variable domain is KAGVTQTPRYLIKTRGQQVTLSCSPISGHRSVSWYQQTPGQGLQFLFEYFSETQRNKGNFPGRFSGRQFSNSRSEMNVSTLELGDSALYLCASSSLPGDPGELFFGEGSRLTVL.

The rearrangement links TRBV5-1 to TRBJ2-1; 11 bases agree with TRBD2. The CDR3 runs to 15 residues. Trimming cost V 1 base and J 9 bases; bases outside gene matches: 6. Germline V gene sequence: CDR1 SGHRS, CDR2 YFSETQ. The CDR3 reads CASSLLTSGKSEQFF. The DNA for the CDR3 is TGCGCCAGCAGCTTGTTGACTAGCGGGAAAAGTGAGCAGTTCTTC.

The rearrangement joins TRBV10-3 to TRBJ2-7; 13 bases match TRBD2. The V gene's germline CDR1 is ENHRY and CDR2 SYGVKD. V gave up 2 bases and J gave up 5 bases; unmatched junction bases: 3. The CDR3 consists of 15 residues. The CDR3 bases are TGTGCCATCAGTGAGCCCGGGACTAGCGGGAACGAGCAGTACTTC. The encoded protein is CAISEPGTSGNEQYF.

In this sample, this clonotype turned up once. The V gene is TRBV12-3 or TRBV12-4, the J gene TRBJ2-1; 7 bases are a match to TRBD2. V was pared by 3 bases and J by 5 bases, with 4 bases of the junction left unmatched. This CDR3 region has 14 residues. CDR3 amino acids: CASSFVTSHNEQFF. DNA for the CDR3: TGTGCCAGCAGTTTCGTGACTAGCCACAATGAGCAGTTCTTC.

The sample holds a few counts of this clonotype. The rearrangement uses TRBV5-1 and TRBJ1-3; no reliable D call. CDR3 length: 14 amino acids. V lost 5 bases and J 3 bases, leaving 12 bases between the germline ends. Germline lookup yields CDR1 SGHRS and CDR2 YFSETQ. CDR3 loop: CASRSGVVGNTIYF. The CDR3 nucleotides read TGCGCCAGCAGATCCGGGGTGGTTGGAAACACCATATATTTT.

The rearrangement uses TRBV5-1 and TRBJ1-1, with a tentative D call TRBD1 (5 bases). The CDR3 consists of 13 residues. Trimming shortened V by 0 bases and J by 6 bases, and 9 bases separated the two germline ends. In germline, CDR1 is SGHRS, CDR2 YFSETQ. The DNA of the CDR3 is TGCGCCAGCAGCTTGGCCCTGGGGGCTGAAGCTTTCTTT. Translation: CASSLALGAEAFF.

V gene TRBV28 combines with J gene TRBJ2-5; a weak D match, TRBD2 (6 bases). V lost 3 bases, J lost 6 bases, and 11 bases lay in between. Looked up from germline, CDR1 is MDHEN and CDR2 is SYDVKM. This CDR3 has 13 residues. As DNA, the CDR3 is TGTGCCAGCAGTTTTCGCGGGAAACAGACCCAGTACTTC. Protein product: CASSFRGKQTQYF.

V usage is TRBV20-1 and J usage is TRBJ1-4; no firm D call. This CDR3 is 14 amino acids long. Trimming stripped 7 bases from V and 10 bases from J, with 22 bases between. Looked up from germline, CDR1 is DFQATT and CDR2 is SNEGSKA (reference sequence). The CDR3 is CSVPFGGPGGKLFF. Written as DNA, the CDR3 is TGCAGTGTCCCCTTCGGCGGCCCTGGTGGAAAACTGTTTTTT.

J is TRBJ2-7 and V is TRBV27; 9 bases map to TRBD2. The CDR3 consists of 17 residues. CDR1 MNHEY and CDR2 SMNVEV come from the germline V gene (reference sequence). Germline trimming cut 1 base from V and 2 bases from J; bases unmatched to any gene: 9. The CDR3 spells CASSLYFSLAGTYEQYF. CDR3 sequence (DNA): TGTGCCAGCAGTTTATACTTTTCTCTAGCGGGAACCTACGAGCAGTACTTC.

This chain links TRBV7-2 with TRBJ2-1; D might be TRBD2 (5 bases). Germline V gene data show CDR1 as SGHTA and CDR2 as FQGNSA. This CDR3 spans 15 amino acids. V lost 2 bases to trimming and J lost 1 base, with 9 bases between them. The CDR3 here is CASSLYRGSYNEQFF. CDR3 DNA sequence: TGTGCCAGCAGCTTATATCGGGGTTCCTACAATGAGCAGTTCTTC.

The V and J genes are TRBV5-1 and TRBJ2-7, with a tentative D call TRBD2 (6 bases). CDR1 is SGHRS, CDR2 YFSETQ, per germline. The CDR3 covers 14 residues. V lost 2 bases and J 5 bases, leaving 14 bases between the germline ends. The CDR3 protein is CASSLTRTTDEQYF. The CDR3, as DNA: TGCGCCAGCAGCTTAACGCGGACTACGGACGAGCAGTACTTC.

In this sample, this clonotype turned up a few times. The V call is TRBV10-3, the J call TRBJ2-7; D is unclear. The V end was cut by 4 bases, the J end by 5 bases, with 9 bases between. The CDR3 runs 12 residues. Germline loops: CDR1 ENHRY, CDR2 SYGVKD. The CDR3 region is CAISGGGNEQYF. The CDR3 DNA follows: TGTGCCATCAGTGGGGGTGGAAACGAGCAGTACTTC.

Of note for this clonotype: The germline gene is not matched at one end of the junction; a read error may be the cause. The chain links TRBV20-1 to TRBJ2-5; no definite D call. The germline V gene encodes CDR1 DFQATT and CDR2 SNEGSKA (reference sequence). This CDR3 contains 16 residues. The CDR3 bases are TGCAGTGCCAGAGGTTTTAGGGTTCTCGACCAAGAGACCCAGTACTTC. Translating gives CSARGFRVLDQETQYF.

This clonotype was detected ten times or more. The chain links TRBV27 to TRBJ2-3; unclear D gene. The CDR3 is 11 amino acids. Deletions cut 3 bases from V and 7 bases from J, with 5 bases between. In germline, CDR1 is MNHEY, CDR2 SMNVEV (reference sequence). The CDR3: CASSLGNTQYF. The CDR3 nucleotides are TGTGCCAGCAGTTTGGGGAATACGCAGTATTTT.

This clonotype was counted only a few times. Relative to the germline gene, one junction end is altered; a read error may explain this. The rearrangement links TRBV20-1 to TRBJ2-3, with 13 positions matching TRBD2. Germline V gives CDR1 DFQATT, CDR2 SNEGSKA (reference sequence). This CDR3 is 15 amino acids long. The CDR3 loop reads CSARTSGRSRDTQYF. The CDR3, as DNA: TGCAGTGCTCGGACTAGCGGGAGAAGCAGAGATACGCAGTATTTT.